These 9 T cell receptor beta chains share one sample of origin, sequenced in a study of PD-1 blockade in mismatch repair-deficient tumors. Method: immunoSEQ multiplex PCR; TCRdb's copy keeps in-frame clones and lacks some. The sample records some 100,000 clones, 82% being singletons. Material: peripheral blood, obtained roughly 35 weeks after starting pembrolizumab. Receptor source: an adult with mismatch repair-deficient cancer.

In nucleotides, the CDR3 is TGCGCCAGCAGCCCCCGGGAGGGTTCCACCGGGGAGCTGTTTTTT. Its translation: CASSPREGSTGELFF. This sequence joins TRBV5-1 and TRBJ2-2, with 8 bases identical to TRBD2. Germline CDR1 SGHRS, CDR2 YFSETQ. This CDR3 comprises 15 residues. Germline trimming cut 4 bases from V and 4 bases from J; bases unmatched to any gene: 6.

CDR3 bases: TGTGCCAGCAGCGCCGTAAGGGGAATCGGGGAGCTGTTTTTT. Residues: CASSAVRGIGELFF. The chain employs TRBV9 and TRBJ2-2; maybe TRBD1 (5 bases). The CDR3 consists of 14 residues. The V gene's germline CDR1 is SGDLS and CDR2 YYNGEE. V shed 3 bases and J shed 7 bases, with 13 bases lying between them.

The chain uses TRBV7-6 and TRBJ2-5; 7 bases fit TRBD1. Germline-derived CDR1 and CDR2 are SGHVS and FNYEAQ. V shed 5 bases, J shed 5 bases, and the junction held 8 bases outside the gene matches. This CDR3 spans 14 amino acids. The CDR3 spells CASSVRARGETQYF. The CDR3 DNA follows: TGTGCCAGCAGCGTTAGAGCCAGGGGGGAGACCCAGTACTTC. Variable domain in full (rest from reference TRBV7-6 and TRBJ2-5): GAGVSQSPRYKVTKRGQDVALRCDPISGHVSLYWYRQALGQGPEFLTYFNYEAQQDKSGLPNDRFSAERPEGSISTLTIQRTEQRDSAMYRCASSVRARGETQYFGPGTRLLVL.

V gene TRBV6-6 combines with J gene TRBJ2-7, with D hard to call. Germline CDR1 and CDR2: MNHNY and SVGAGI (reference sequence). V lost 5 bases to trimming and J lost 7 bases, with 9 bases between them. The length of the CDR3 is 11 residues. CDR3 coding DNA: TGTGCCAGCAGTACCGTGGGGGAGCAGTACTTC. This codes for CASSTVGEQYF.

The chain recombines TRBV18 with TRBJ2-7, with 10 nucleotides matching TRBD2. V lost 2 bases and J lost 0; bases outside the gene matches: 1. The germline V gene encodes CDR1 KGHSH and CDR2 LQKENI. This CDR3 has 15 residues. The CDR3 nucleotides are TGTGCCAGCTCACCAGGACTAGCGGACTCCTACGAGCAGTACTTC. This codes for CASSPGLADSYEQYF.

This clone was detected only a few times. The chain has TRBV19 and TRBJ1-2; 7 bases line up with TRBD1. V lost 6 bases and J lost 4; bases outside the gene matches: 5. The germline CDR1 and CDR2 sequences are LNHDA and SQIVND (reference sequence). There are 13 residues in the CDR3. The CDR3 DNA sequence: TGTGCCAGTAGCGAGGGGGCCTTCTATGGCTACACCTTC. Its translation: CASSEGAFYGYTF. Full variable domain (remainder filled in from reference TRBV19 and TRBJ1-2): DGGITQSPKYLFRKEGQNVTLSCEQNLNHDAMYWYRQDPGQGLRLIYYSQIVNDFQKGDIAEGYSVSREKKESFPLTVTSAQKNPTAFYLCASSEGAFYGYTFGSGTRLTVV.

V usage is TRBV29-1 and J usage is TRBJ1-5; 8 positions match TRBD1. The CDR3 spans 15 residues. CDR1 and CDR2 (germline): SQVTM, ANQGSEA. V dropped 4 bases and J dropped 0; count of bases not matched to a gene: 5. The CDR3 nucleotides read TGCAGCGTTGGAGTGACAGGGGATAGCAATCAGCCCCAGCATTTT. Its translation: CSVGVTGDSNQPQHF.

A remark on this clone: Mismatch with germline at one junction end may stem from a read error. This chain uses TRBV7-7 with TRBJ2-5; TRBD1 is a possible D gene (7 bases). Germline CDR1 SSHAT, CDR2 FNYEAQ (reference sequence). There are 18 residues in the CDR3. The CDR3, as DNA: TGTGCTAGCAGCCGGGGGACAGTTGGGTACGGGGTATCAGAGACCCAGTACTTC. Amino acids: CASSRGTVGYGVSETQYF.

In its sample, this clone is medium-sized. This chain joins TRBV7-2 and TRBJ2-7; D call uncertain. Between the trimmed V and J ends, which lost 5 bases and 3 bases, there was a span of 5 bases. Germline CDR1 SGHTA, CDR2 FQGNSA. This CDR3 spans 11 amino acids. CDR3 sequence reads: CASSPGYEQYF. CDR3 coding DNA: TGTGCCAGCAGCCCCGGCTACGAGCAGTACTTC.